This T cell receptor (beta chain) stems from a study of blood T cell repertoires in COVID-19. V dropped 0 bases and J dropped 2; count of bases not matched to a gene: 2. This CDR3 has 16 residues. Germline-derived CDR1 and CDR2 are SGDLS and YYNGEE. Assay: immunoSEQ multiplex PCR; the TCRdb copy retains only in-frame clones and omits some. The sample includes hundreds of thousands of clones, 80% to 90% of them seen just once. Recovered status in Cohort 3 required two negative PCRs, clearance, or symptom resolution. Points on this clone: This same CDR3 is encoded by further DNA sequences in the sample.

Sequencing input: PBMCs or T cells enriched from blood (not recorded which). This clonotype originated in a woman aged 55-75 years who had recovered from COVID-19. This chain connects TRBV9 to TRBJ2-5; 12 bases are shared with TRBD2. Here the CDR3 reads CASSVGLAGGQETQYF. CDR3 nucleotides: TGTGCCAGCAGCGTAGGTCTAGCGGGGGGGCAAGAGACCCAGTACTTC.